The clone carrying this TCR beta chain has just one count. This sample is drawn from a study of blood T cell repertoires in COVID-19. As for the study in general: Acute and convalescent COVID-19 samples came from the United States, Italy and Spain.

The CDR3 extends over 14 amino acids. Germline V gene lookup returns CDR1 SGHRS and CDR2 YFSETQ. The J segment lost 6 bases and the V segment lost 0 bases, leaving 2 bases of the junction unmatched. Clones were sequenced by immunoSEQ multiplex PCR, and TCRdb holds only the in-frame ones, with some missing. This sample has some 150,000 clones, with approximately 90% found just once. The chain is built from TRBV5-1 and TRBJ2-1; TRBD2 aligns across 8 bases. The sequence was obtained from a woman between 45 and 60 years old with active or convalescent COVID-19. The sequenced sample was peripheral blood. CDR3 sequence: CASSLAGGANEQFF. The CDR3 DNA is TGCGCCAGCAGCTTGGCCGGGGGGGCCAATGAGCAGTTCTTC. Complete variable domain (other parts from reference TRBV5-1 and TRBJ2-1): KAGVTQTPRYLIKTRGQQVTLSCSPISGHRSVSWYQQTPGQGLQFLFEYFSETQRNKGNFPGRFSGRQFSNSRSEMNVSTLELGDSALYLCASSLAGGANEQFFGPGTRLTVL.